Following are 26 T cell receptor beta chains from one sample sequenced in a study of blood T cell repertoires in COVID-19. Sequencing was performed with immunoSEQ multiplex PCR; in TCRdb, only in-frame clones are kept and a portion is missing. Found here are around 150,000 clones, 80% to 85% of them singletons; the top ten hold approximately 5.3%. Sequencing used PBMCs or T cells enriched from blood (not recorded which). These receptors all stem from a man aged 65 to 85 who had been exposed to COVID-19.

CDR3 sequence: CASSYSAGGVGNEQFF. DNA for the CDR3: TGTGCCAGCAGTTACTCTGCGGGAGGGGTCGGCAATGAGCAGTTCTTC. The chain carries TRBV6-2 or TRBV6-3 and TRBJ2-1, with 9 nucleotides matching TRBD2. CDR3 length: 16 residues. Trimming removed 0 bases from V and 6 bases from J; junction bases left unmatched: 6. The germline CDR1 and CDR2 sequences are MNHEY and SVGEGT.

A remark on this clone: This specimen includes other DNA sequences encoding the same CDR3. The chain is built from TRBV7-2 and TRBJ2-1; 12 bases are shared with TRBD2. The V gene's germline CDR1 is SGHTA and CDR2 FQGNSA. V lost 4 bases to trimming and J lost 6 bases; unmatched junction nucleotides: 4. The CDR3 contains 15 residues. This CDR3 is CASSSSGGAVNEQFF. As DNA, the CDR3 is TGTGCCAGCAGCTCTAGCGGGGGGGCAGTCAATGAGCAGTTCTTC.

In its sample, this clone was seen once. V gene TRBV2 combines with J gene TRBJ1-2; D ambiguous. The V gene's germline CDR1 is SNHLY and CDR2 FYNNEI. The ends were cut back, 4 bases at V and 4 bases at J, with 16 bases in the middle. CDR3 length: 15 amino acids. The CDR3 DNA follows: TGTGCCAGCAGTGGATACAGCCTTGACACCTATGGCTACACCTTC. Residues: CASSGYSLDTYGYTF.

V usage is TRBV28 and J usage is TRBJ1-2, with D perhaps matching TRBD1 (5 bases). This CDR3 has 13 residues. Germline V gene sequence: CDR1 MDHEN, CDR2 SYDVKM. Trimming removed 6 bases from V and 8 bases from J, with 16 bases in between. CDR3 DNA sequence: TGTGCCAGCAGCAAACCGACAGTAGAGGGCTACACCTTC. This encodes CASSKPTVEGYTF.

J is TRBJ2-3 and V is TRBV7-9; 8 bases line up with TRBD1. The CDR3 extends over 16 amino acids. CDR1 is SEHNR, CDR2 FQNEAQ, per germline (reference sequence). V shed 4 bases and J 2 bases; nucleotides not matched to a gene: 8. In nucleotides, the CDR3 is TGTGCCAGCAGCTCAGGCGGGCAGGGGGCCACAGATACGCAGTATTTT. Protein: CASSSGGQGATDTQYF.

The chain carries TRBV28 and TRBJ1-6, with 7 bases identical to TRBD1. The germline V gene has CDR1 MDHEN and CDR2 SYDVKM. With 6 bases clipped from V and 4 bases from J, the junction kept 6 bases outside the gene matches. This CDR3 spans 15 amino acids. The CDR3 region has the DNA TGTGCCAGCAGATTTGAGACAGGGTATAATTCACCCCTCCACTTT. Translation gives CASRFETGYNSPLHF.

The chain recombines TRBV6-5 with TRBJ1-2; 7 positions match TRBD1. J lost 4 bases, V lost 2 bases, and 7 bases had no gene match. The CDR3 loop spans 15 amino acids. Germline-derived CDR1 and CDR2 are MNHEY and SVGAGI. CDR3 residues: CASSYVGQDRYGYTF. Here the CDR3 DNA reads TGTGCCAGCAGTTACGTAGGACAGGACCGCTATGGCTACACCTTC.

The CDR3 is CASSPGGAVGSNEQFF. DNA of the CDR3: TGTGCCAGCAGCCCGGGCGGGGCGGTGGGTTCGAATGAGCAGTTCTTC. The chain joins TRBV7-6 to TRBJ2-1, with a tentative D call TRBD2 (6 bases). Trimming shortened V by 5 bases and J by 7 bases, and 21 bases separated the two germline ends. The germline CDR1 and CDR2 sequences are SGHVS and FNYEAQ. The CDR3 has 16 amino acids.

The chain links TRBV30 to TRBJ2-7; the match to TRBD1 covers 10 bases. Germline V gene data show CDR1 as GTSNPN and CDR2 as SVGIG (reference sequence). This CDR3 contains 15 residues. Trimming took 3 bases from V and 3 from J; bases not matched to a gene: 8. CDR3 amino acids: CAWRASGTGVYEQYF. The CDR3 nucleotides read TGTGCCTGGAGGGCGTCGGGGACAGGGGTCTACGAGCAGTACTTC.

The chain is built from TRBV19 and TRBJ2-7; tentative D call: TRBD1 (5 bases). Between the trimmed V and J ends, which lost 3 bases and 5 bases, there was a span of 8 bases. Germline-derived CDR1 and CDR2 are LNHDA and SQIVND (reference sequence). The CDR3 is made up of 12 amino acids. CDR3 loop: CASSMIGDEQYF. The CDR3, as DNA: TGTGCCAGTAGTATGATAGGGGACGAGCAGTACTTC.

This clone has a count of ten or more. This CDR3 reads CASRKGGSEEKLFF. The CDR3 DNA sequence: TGTGCCAGCAGAAAAGGGGGCAGTGAAGAAAAACTGTTTTTT. The chain recombines TRBV28 with TRBJ1-4, with 7 bases fitting TRBD1. Germline V CDR1 and CDR2: MDHEN, SYDVKM. Trimming removed 6 bases from V and 8 bases from J; junction bases left unmatched: 9. The CDR3 sequence is 14 residues long. Full variable domain (missing parts from reference TRBV28 and TRBJ1-4): DVKVTQSSRYLVKRTGEKVFLECVQDMDHENMFWYRQDPGLGLRLIYFSYDVKMKEKGDIPEGYSVSREKKERFSLILESASTNQTSMYLCASRKGGSEEKLFFGSGTQLSVL.

Written as DNA, the CDR3 is TGTGCCAGCAGCTTGCCCAGGACAGGGTATCATGAGCAGTTCTTC. This translates into CASSLPRTGYHEQFF. The chain links TRBV7-2 to TRBJ2-1; TRBD1 matches 8 bases. CDR1 SGHTA and CDR2 FQGNSA come from the germline V gene. Losses at the gene ends were 3 bases for V and 8 bases for J; bases not matched to a gene: 9. There are 15 residues in the CDR3.

The V call is TRBV6-5, the J call TRBJ2-7; 10 bases are shared with TRBD1. Germline assignment: CDR1 MNHEY and CDR2 SVGAGI. This CDR3 comprises 12 residues. V gave up 6 bases and J gave up 5 bases; unmatched junction bases: 1. CDR3 bases: TGTGCCAGCAGGACAGGGGGCGACGAGCAGTACTTC. Translating it yields CASRTGGDEQYF.

This sequence joins TRBV6-2 or TRBV6-3 and TRBJ1-1; D is uncertain. V was shortened by 5 bases and J by 4 bases, with 17 bases between the two germline ends. The CDR3 is 15 residues long. Germline CDR1 is MNHEY and CDR2 is SVGEGT. CDR3 amino acids: CASSQRAGFGTEAFF. CDR3 bases: TGTGCCAGCAGTCAACGGGCGGGATTTGGCACTGAAGCTTTCTTT.

V usage is TRBV5-1 and J usage is TRBJ1-6, with TRBD1 matching 9 bases. Germline CDR1 is SGHRS and CDR2 is YFSETQ. J gave up 3 bases and V 3 bases, and 7 bases lay outside the gene matches. This CDR3 region has 17 residues. The CDR3 sequence is CASSSGQGGDYNSPLHF. CDR3 sequence (DNA): TGCGCCAGCAGCTCGGGACAGGGAGGGGACTATAATTCACCCCTCCACTTT.

The chain joins TRBV7-9 to TRBJ1-2; D ambiguous. The CDR3 totals 14 residues. From germline, CDR1 is SEHNR and CDR2 FQNEAQ (reference sequence). V dropped 6 bases and J dropped 4 bases, with 15 bases sitting between them. The DNA of the CDR3 is TGTGCCAGCAGTTCTAGCGGGGTTTCCTATGGCTACACCTTC. It translates to CASSSSGVSYGYTF.

This chain joins TRBV19 and TRBJ1-2; the match to TRBD1 covers 7 bases. This CDR3 is built from 13 residues. V was pared by 5 bases and J by 6 bases, with 6 bases of the junction left unmatched. CDR1 is LNHDA and CDR2 is SQIVND in the germline V gene (reference sequence). CDR3 region: CASSSQDRDGYTF. In DNA, the CDR3 is TGTGCCAGTAGTTCCCAAGACAGGGATGGCTACACCTTC.

The CDR3 region has the DNA TGCGCCAGCAGCACAGACTCCCCCGGCGTGAGGGCGGTCAAAAACATTCAGTACTTC. Its protein product is CASSTDSPGVRAVKNIQYF. The V call is TRBV5-1, the J call TRBJ2-4, with D tentatively TRBD2 (5 bases). Trimming cost V 4 bases and J 3 bases, with 26 bases left between them. Germline V lookup: CDR1 SGHRS, CDR2 YFSETQ. The CDR3 has 19 amino acids.

V gene TRBV12-3 or TRBV12-4 combines with J gene TRBJ1-2; 7 positions match TRBD1. This CDR3 spans 13 amino acids. The V and J ends lost 6 bases and 4 bases, in that order; junction bases with no gene match: 5. CDR3 residues: CASSGTDFYGYTF. DNA for the CDR3: TGTGCCAGCAGCGGGACAGACTTCTATGGCTACACCTTC.

This chain joins TRBV28 and TRBJ1-1; 10 nucleotides agree with TRBD1. Germline values: CDR1 MDHEN, CDR2 SYDVKM. Germline trimming cut 5 bases from V and 5 bases from J; bases unmatched to any gene: 5. The CDR3 has 14 residues. In DNA, the CDR3 is TGTGCCAGCAGTCCCGACAGGGGGCGGACTGAAGCTTTCTTT. Encoded protein: CASSPDRGRTEAFF.

This clone is a singleton in its sample. V and J are TRBV7-2 and TRBJ2-7; 8 bases agree with TRBD2. V lost 2 bases and J lost 0; bases outside the gene matches: 12. The germline CDR1 and CDR2 sequences are SGHTA and FQGNSA. There are 18 residues in the CDR3. The CDR3: CASSLQGTRAMGSYEQYF. The CDR3 nucleotides read TGTGCCAGCAGCTTACAGGGGACTAGAGCCATGGGCTCCTACGAGCAGTACTTC.

This chain joins TRBV3-1 (or the pseudogene TRBV3-2) and TRBJ2-1; TRBD1 agrees at 9 bases. Germline lookup yields CDR1 LGHDT and CDR2 YNNKEL (reference sequence). V was clipped by 1 base and J by 7 bases; unmatched bases: 11. The CDR3 runs to 17 residues. The CDR3 nucleotides read TGTGCCAGCAGCCAAGGTGCCGGGACAGGGATTCCGAATGAGCAGTTCTTC. It encodes CASSQGAGTGIPNEQFF.

This rearrangement joins TRBV29-1 to TRBJ1-1, with a weak D call TRBD1 (5 bases). CDR1 is SQVTM, CDR2 ANQGSEA, per germline. The CDR3 runs to 12 residues. V was shortened by 3 bases and J by 5 bases, with 10 bases between the two germline ends. DNA of the CDR3: TGCAGCGTTGATCCAGGGCGGACTGAAGCTTTCTTT. Translated, it gives CSVDPGRTEAFF. Together with reference TRBV29-1 and TRBJ1-1, the CDR3 gives the full variable domain: SAVISQKPSRDICQRGTSLTIQCQVDSQVTMMFWYRQQPGQSLTLIATANQGSEATYESGFVIDKFPISRPNLTFSTLTVSNMSPEDSSIYLCSVDPGRTEAFFGQGTRLTVV.

The chain is built from TRBV19 and TRBJ1-1, with D tentatively TRBD1 (5 bases). The V gene lost 5 bases and the J gene lost 0 bases, with 10 bases spanning the gap. CDR3 length: 14 amino acids. Germline V gives CDR1 LNHDA, CDR2 SQIVND (reference sequence). The CDR3: CASSPRALNTEAFF. CDR3 DNA sequence: TGTGCCAGTAGTCCCAGGGCCTTGAACACTGAAGCTTTCTTT. Together with reference TRBV19 and TRBJ1-1, the CDR3 gives the full variable domain: DGGITQSPKYLFRKEGQNVTLSCEQNLNHDAMYWYRQDPGQGLRLIYYSQIVNDFQKGDIAEGYSVSREKKESFPLTVTSAQKNPTAFYLCASSPRALNTEAFFGQGTRLTVV.

The chain carries TRBV6-1 and TRBJ2-2; the D gene is possibly TRBD2 (5 bases). This CDR3 contains 16 residues. V lost 3 bases to trimming and J lost 0 bases, with 11 bases between them. Looked up from germline, CDR1 is MNHNS and CDR2 is SASEGT. The CDR3 DNA reads TGTGCCAGCAGTGAGTGGGGAGTCCCGAACACCGGGGAGCTGTTTTTT. It codes for CASSEWGVPNTGELFF.

The chain employs TRBV7-2 and TRBJ2-4; D unresolved. This CDR3 region has 14 residues. CDR1 is SGHTA and CDR2 is FQGNSA in the germline V gene. Trimming stripped 3 bases from V and 9 bases from J, with 15 bases between. CDR3 residues: CASSLSWAKSIQYF. In DNA, the CDR3 is TGTGCCAGCAGCTTGAGCTGGGCTAAGTCCATTCAGTACTTC.